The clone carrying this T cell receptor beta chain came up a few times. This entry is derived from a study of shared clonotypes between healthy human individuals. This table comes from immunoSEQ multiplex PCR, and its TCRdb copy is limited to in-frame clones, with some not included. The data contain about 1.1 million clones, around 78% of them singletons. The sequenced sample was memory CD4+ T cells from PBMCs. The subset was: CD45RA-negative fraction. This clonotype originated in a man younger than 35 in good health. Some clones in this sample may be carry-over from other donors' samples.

CDR3 in amino acids: CASRPGAFF. The CDR3 nucleotides read TGTGCCAGCCGGCCCGGAGCTTTCTTT. This sequence joins TRBV27 and TRBJ1-1; D ambiguous. CDR3 length equals 9 residues. Germline V gene sequence: CDR1 MNHEY, CDR2 SMNVEV (reference sequence). The V and J ends lost 8 bases and 10 bases respectively, with 8 bases between them.